These T cell receptor beta chains were read from a single sample in a study of blood T cell repertoires in COVID-19. Profiled with immunoSEQ multiplex PCR; TCRdb holds only in-frame clones, not every one. The data contain 100,000 or so clones, approximately 88% of them singletons. The specimen was peripheral blood. These receptors all come from a man between 60 and 75 years old with acute or convalescent COVID-19. Each CDR3 is given without its conserved first and last residue. The D gene is left open where the match is weak.

>NA|TRBV5-1|TRBJ1-1
ASSPLTENTEAF
>NA|TRBV5-1|TRBJ2-2
ASSRAGEFTGELF
>TRBD1|TRBV19|TRBJ1-4
ASGTGVGEKLF
>TRBD2|TRBV4-1|TRBJ2-7
ASSPDPSGRYEQY
>TRBD1|TRBV30|TRBJ2-7
AWMGTGIYEQY
>TRBD1|TRBV25-1|TRBJ1-2
ASRTGGDRGYT
>NA|TRBV3-1/TRBV3-2|TRBJ1-1
ASSPSDNTEAF
>NA|TRBV10-1|TRBJ1-6
ASSERGPNSPLH
>NA|TRBV6-5|TRBJ2-5
ASRKQGLETQY
>TRBD1|TRBV19|TRBJ1-5
ASSRQGNSNQPQH
>NA|TRBV29-1|TRBJ2-2
SVSDSYTGELF
>NA|TRBV28|TRBJ1-6
ASSLLGRDSPLH
>NA|TRBV9|TRBJ2-7
ASSNHWQGQYEQY
>NA|TRBV5-1|TRBJ2-2
ASSLKSQGTVNTGELF
>TRBD1|TRBV30|TRBJ1-4
AGTGDNEKLF
>NA|TRBV5-1|TRBJ1-2
ASSLDWRGGGYT
>NA|TRBV6-6|TRBJ1-4
ASSRSVSGTNEKLF
>TRBD1|TRBV7-9|TRBJ1-5
ASSLAGTGGSNQPQH
>NA|TRBV2|TRBJ1-5
ASSEMGRGSNQPQH
>NA|TRBV28|TRBJ1-5
ASSLGGWGQPQH
>NA|TRBV2|TRBJ1-2
ASRDSANYGYT
>NA|TRBV5-1|TRBJ2-5
ASRPSGNQETQY
>TRBD2|TRBV5-1|TRBJ2-2
ASRLAGGHTGELF
>NA|TRBV9|TRBJ1-1
ASSVVGQAVEAF
>NA|TRBV5-4|TRBJ2-1
ASSFQGRINEQF
>TRBD1|TRBV6-5|TRBJ2-2
ASRLGQAGTGELF
>NA|TRBV5-5|TRBJ1-6
ASSLGLQGVNSPLH
>TRBD1|TRBV13|TRBJ1-5
ASSYGTGQNQPQH
>NA|TRBV7-2|TRBJ2-7
ASGDFSYEQY
>TRBD1|TRBV6-5|TRBJ2-3
ASGTGGATDTQY
>NA|TRBV5-1|TRBJ2-4
ASSLETVGLKNIQY
>TRBD2|TRBV5-1|TRBJ2-5
ASSSGSGRVEETQY
>TRBD1|TRBV6-6|TRBJ1-5
ASSPPGTDPRSNQPQH
>NA|TRBV5-1|TRBJ1-4
ASREGLPQEDLF
>NA|TRBV7-8|TRBJ2-6
ASSLSGRGAWSGANVLT
>NA|TRBV5-8|TRBJ2-3
ASSLLNTDTQY
>NA|TRBV7-2|TRBJ2-7
ASSLARGDYEQY
>NA|TRBV5-1|TRBJ1-1
ASSLVQANTEAF
>NA|TRBV6-5|TRBJ1-1
ASSYRQGGTEAF
>NA|TRBV6-6|TRBJ2-5
ASSYSSQEETQY
>TRBD1|TRBV9|TRBJ2-3
ASSPRDSVHMDTQY
>TRBD2|TRBV5-1|TRBJ2-2
ASSRREGSGTGELF
>NA|TRBV2|TRBJ1-2
ASSERLGGGGYT
>NA|TRBV30|TRBJ1-1
AWSVDTGGTEAF
>TRBD2|TRBV7-3|TRBJ2-5
ASSRSGTETQY
>NA|TRBV5-6|TRBJ2-3
ASSTPTDTQY
>TRBD1|TRBV5-1|TRBJ1-2
ASSLPSQDRANYGYT
>TRBD1|TRBV5-1|TRBJ1-3
ASSLAGTGNPSGNTIY
>TRBD1|TRBV5-4|TRBJ2-7
ASSLQGANEQY
>TRBD2|TRBV27|TRBJ2-3
ASRATSRIGDTQY
>NA|TRBV6-6|TRBJ2-5
ASSYDSQETQY
>TRBD2|TRBV2|TRBJ2-1
ASKVLAGGYNEQF
>NA|TRBV30|TRBJ2-5
AWSVGLQETQY